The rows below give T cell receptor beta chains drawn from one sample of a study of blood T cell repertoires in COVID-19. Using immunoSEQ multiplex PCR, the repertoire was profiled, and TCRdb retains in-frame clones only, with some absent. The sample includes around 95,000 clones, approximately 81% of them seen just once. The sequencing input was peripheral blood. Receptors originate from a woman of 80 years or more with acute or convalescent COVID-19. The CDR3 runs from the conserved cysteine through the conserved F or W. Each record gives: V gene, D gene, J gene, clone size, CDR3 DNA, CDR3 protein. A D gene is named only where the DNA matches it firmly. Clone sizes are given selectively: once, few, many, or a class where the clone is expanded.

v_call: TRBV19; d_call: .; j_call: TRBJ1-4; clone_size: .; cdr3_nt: TGTGCCAGTAGTGCCGTTTTCGGAAAACTGTTTTTT; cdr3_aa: CASSAVFGKLFF
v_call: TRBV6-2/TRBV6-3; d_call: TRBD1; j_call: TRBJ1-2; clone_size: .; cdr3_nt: TGTGCCAGCAGTTCCGGGACAGAGCCCTCTTGTACCTTC; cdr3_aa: CASSSGTEPSCTF
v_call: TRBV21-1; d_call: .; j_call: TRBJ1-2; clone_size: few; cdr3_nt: TGTGCCAGCAGCAAAAAAGGGACAGGGCGATCTGGCTACACCTTC; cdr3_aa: CASSKKGTGRSGYTF
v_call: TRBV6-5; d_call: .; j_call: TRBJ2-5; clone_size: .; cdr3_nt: TGTGCCAGCAGTTACGCGGGGGCTGGAGAGACCCAGTACTTC; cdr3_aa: CASSYAGAGETQYF
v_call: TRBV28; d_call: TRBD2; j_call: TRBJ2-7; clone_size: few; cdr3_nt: TGTGCCAGCAGTTTATCGGCTAGCGGGGGTATGGGATACTTC; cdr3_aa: CASSLSASGGMGYF
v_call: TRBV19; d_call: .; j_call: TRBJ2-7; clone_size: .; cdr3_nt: TGTGCCAGTAGTAACTTCATAGAGCAGTACTTC; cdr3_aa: CASSNFIEQYF
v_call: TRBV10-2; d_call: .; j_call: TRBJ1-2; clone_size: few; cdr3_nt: TGCGCCAGTCGGACAGACTCCTATGGCTACACCTTC; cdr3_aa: CASRTDSYGYTF
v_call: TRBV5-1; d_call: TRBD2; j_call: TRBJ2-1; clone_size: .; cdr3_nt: TGCGCCAGTACAAAGACTAGCGGGGGTGTTGATGAGCAGTTCTTC; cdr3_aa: CASTKTSGGVDEQFF
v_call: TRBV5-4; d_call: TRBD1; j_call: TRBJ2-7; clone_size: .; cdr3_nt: TGTGCCAGCAGCTTTCAGGGACAGCCTAGGGAGCAGTACTTC; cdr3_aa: CASSFQGQPREQYF
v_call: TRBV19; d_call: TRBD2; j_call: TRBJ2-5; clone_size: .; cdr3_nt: TGTGCCAGTAGTGTCTTAGCGGGGAGCCAAGAGACCCAGTACTTC; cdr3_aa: CASSVLAGSQETQYF
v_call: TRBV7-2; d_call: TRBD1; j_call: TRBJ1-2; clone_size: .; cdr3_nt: TGTGCCAGCAGCTTAGGACAGGGGCAGAGCTATGGCTACACCTTC; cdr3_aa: CASSLGQGQSYGYTF
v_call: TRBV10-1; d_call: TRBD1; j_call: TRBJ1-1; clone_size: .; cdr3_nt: TGCGCCAGCAGCCAGGGGGCCACCACTGAAGCTTTCTTT; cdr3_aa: CASSQGATTEAFF
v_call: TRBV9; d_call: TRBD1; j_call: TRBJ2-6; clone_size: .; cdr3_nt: TGTGCCAGCAGCTCCCGACAGGGGACTGGGGCCAACGTCCTGACTTTC; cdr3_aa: CASSSRQGTGANVLTF
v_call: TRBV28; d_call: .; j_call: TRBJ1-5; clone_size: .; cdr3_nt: TGTGCCAGCAGTTTTTCCCATAGCAATCAGCCCCAGCATTTT; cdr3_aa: CASSFSHSNQPQHF
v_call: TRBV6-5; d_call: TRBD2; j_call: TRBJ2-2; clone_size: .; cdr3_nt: TGTGCCAGCATTGCGGGGGGGCTCGCCGGGGAGCTGTTTTTT; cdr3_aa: CASIAGGLAGELFF
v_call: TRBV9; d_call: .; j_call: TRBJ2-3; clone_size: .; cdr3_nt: TGTGCCAGCAGCCCGAGCACAGATACGCAGTATTTT; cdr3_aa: CASSPSTDTQYF
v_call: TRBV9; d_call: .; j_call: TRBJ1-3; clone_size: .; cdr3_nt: TGTGCCAGCAGCGCCCGTGGGGCCCAACTCTCTGGAAACACCATATATTTT; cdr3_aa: CASSARGAQLSGNTIYF
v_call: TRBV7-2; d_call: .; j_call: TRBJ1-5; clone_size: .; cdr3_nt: TGTGCCAGCAGCTTAATGAGGGATCGGGGTCAGCCCCAGCATTTT; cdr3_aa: CASSLMRDRGQPQHF
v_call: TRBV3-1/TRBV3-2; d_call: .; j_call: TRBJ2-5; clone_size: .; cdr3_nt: TGTGCCAGCAGCCAAGATTGGCAAAGATGGGAGACCCAGTACTTC; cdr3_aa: CASSQDWQRWETQYF
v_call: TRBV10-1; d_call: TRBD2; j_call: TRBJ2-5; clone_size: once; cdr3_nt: TGCGCCAGCAGTGAAGGGTCCGGCGGGGGACAAGAGACCCAGTACTTC; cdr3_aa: CASSEGSGGGQETQYF
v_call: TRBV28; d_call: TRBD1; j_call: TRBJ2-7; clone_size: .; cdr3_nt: TGTGCCAGCAGATCTGGGGACAGGGCCTACGAGCAGTACTTC; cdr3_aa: CASRSGDRAYEQYF
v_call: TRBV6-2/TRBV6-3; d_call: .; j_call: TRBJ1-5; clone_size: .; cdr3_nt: TGTGCCAGCAGTTCGGACATTGGGCCCCAGCATTTT; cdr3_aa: CASSSDIGPQHF
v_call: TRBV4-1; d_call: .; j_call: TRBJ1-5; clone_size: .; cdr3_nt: TGCGCCAGCAGCCAAGATCCCCCGGCAGGGTGGGGCAATCAGCCCCAGCATTTT; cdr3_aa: CASSQDPPAGWGNQPQHF
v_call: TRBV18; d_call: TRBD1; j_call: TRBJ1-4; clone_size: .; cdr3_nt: TGTGCCAGCTCACCACCCGACAGGGCTGGAAAACTGTTTTTT; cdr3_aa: CASSPPDRAGKLFF
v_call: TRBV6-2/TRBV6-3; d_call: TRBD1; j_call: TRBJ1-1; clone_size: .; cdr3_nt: TGTGCCAGCAGTCAAGGGGGGACAGGGATGACGAACACTGAAGCTTTCTTT; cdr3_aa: CASSQGGTGMTNTEAFF
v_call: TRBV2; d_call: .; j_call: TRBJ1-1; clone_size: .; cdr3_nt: TGTGCCATCAGAGGACAGAGTGAAGCTTTCTTT; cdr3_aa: CAIRGQSEAFF
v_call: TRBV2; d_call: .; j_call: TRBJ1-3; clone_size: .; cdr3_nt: TGTGCCAGCAGTGACAGGACAGACAGAGCTGGAAACACCATATATTTT; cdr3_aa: CASSDRTDRAGNTIYF
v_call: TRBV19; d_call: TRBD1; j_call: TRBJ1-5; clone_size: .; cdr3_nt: TGTGCCAGTAGTATAGGCAGGGGGCAGAATCAGCCCCAGCATTTT; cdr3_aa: CASSIGRGQNQPQHF
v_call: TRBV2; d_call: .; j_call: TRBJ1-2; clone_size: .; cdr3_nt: TGTGCCAGCAGTGAACACGTCGGGGGCTATGGCTACACCTTC; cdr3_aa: CASSEHVGGYGYTF
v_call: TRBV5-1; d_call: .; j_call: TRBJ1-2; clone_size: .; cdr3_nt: TGCGCCAGCAGTTTTACAGGGTCTGGCTACACCTTC; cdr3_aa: CASSFTGSGYTF
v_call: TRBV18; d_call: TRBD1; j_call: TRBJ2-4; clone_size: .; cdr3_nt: TGTGCCAGCTCACCGAGGACAGGGATAGACATTCAGTACTTC; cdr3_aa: CASSPRTGIDIQYF